The entry below gives a single T cell receptor (delta chain) sequence along with its context. This sample is part of a study of gamma-delta chains in newborns, infants, children. CDR3 length: 18 residues. Losses at the gene ends were 3 bases for V and 3 bases for J; bases not matched to a gene: 7. The germline CDR1 and CDR2 sequences are GEAIGNYY and EKD. With CATT, TCRdb re-called clones from the reads. The table records fewer than 13,000 delta-chain clones, approximately 9.5% of them present only once. The chain is built from TRDV2 and TRDJ3; 10 nucleotides line up with TRDD3. The sample taken for sequencing was blood. The TCR comes from a child who was a newborn, infant or young child, either healthy, febrile or measles-vaccinated (not recorded which). Written as DNA, the CDR3 is TGTGCCTGTGACTCCACTGGGGGATCCAACTGGGACACCCGACAGATGTTTTTC. Protein sequence: CACDSTGGSNWDTRQMFF.